In this sample, the clone carrying this T cell receptor (beta chain) turned up a few times. Its specificity is unknown. The sample originates from a study of T cell repertoires in cytomegalovirus infection. Study observations and caveats: Public TCR beta family frequency separated CMV-and-HLA carriers, including in an independent cohort. Dominating the ex vivo response were TCR beta clonotypes that were CMV-specific and HLA-C-restricted.

From the reads, TCRdb called clonotypes with MiXCR, one entry per CDR3 protein. The sample comprises about 85,000 distinct CDR3 sequences, approximately 45% of which are singletons, and more than 85% rests with the top ten. In germline, CDR1 is MNHEY, CDR2 SVGEGT. Losses at the gene ends were 6 bases for V and 7 bases for J; bases not matched to a gene: 9. The CDR3 runs 15 residues. The chain combines TRBV6-2 or TRBV6-3 with TRBJ2-1; 10 bases are shared with TRBD2. The clonotype comes from a human donor in good health (CMV status not recorded). Some clones in this sample may be carry-over from other donors' samples. The sequences come from CD8+ T cells from cultured PBMCs, collected from culture after CMV antigen stimulation. CDR3 sequence reads: CASSPGGGLANEQFF. For the CDR3, the DNA is TGTGCCAGCAGCCCAGGGGGGGGACTAGCGAATGAGCAGTTCTTC.